This T cell receptor (beta chain) was obtained from a study of cytomegalovirus exposure and HLA in healthy donors. Study-wide findings and caveats: In a later analysis, common viral pathogens appeared linked to several of the most significant clusters.

The primer mix had 60 Vbeta and 13 Jbeta primers. Clones were sequenced by immunoSEQ multiplex PCR, and TCRdb holds only the in-frame ones, with some missing. This sample has some 110,000 clones, with roughly three quarters found just once. The CDR3 totals 17 residues. The V gene lost 1 base and the J gene lost 1 base, with 12 bases spanning the gap. Germline-derived CDR1 and CDR2 are SGHDT and YYEEEE. As regards this clone: What it recognizes is unknown.

The chain combines TRBV5-6 with TRBJ2-6, with D possibly matching TRBD1 (5 bases). The receptor was derived from a man aged 30 to 39 in good health and CMV-seronegative. Source material: PBMCs. The CDR3 DNA sequence: TGTGCCAGCAGCTTGAGGGGAACTTTATCTGGGGCCAACGTCCTGACTTTC. This translates into CASSLRGTLSGANVLTF. Drawing the rest from reference TRBV5-6 and TRBJ2-6, the complete variable domain is DAGVTQSPTHLIKTRGQQVTLRCSPKSGHDTVSWYQQALGQGPQFIFQYYEEEERQRGNFPDRFSGHQFPNYSSELNVNALLLGDSALYLCASSLRGTLSGANVLTFGAGSRLTVL.